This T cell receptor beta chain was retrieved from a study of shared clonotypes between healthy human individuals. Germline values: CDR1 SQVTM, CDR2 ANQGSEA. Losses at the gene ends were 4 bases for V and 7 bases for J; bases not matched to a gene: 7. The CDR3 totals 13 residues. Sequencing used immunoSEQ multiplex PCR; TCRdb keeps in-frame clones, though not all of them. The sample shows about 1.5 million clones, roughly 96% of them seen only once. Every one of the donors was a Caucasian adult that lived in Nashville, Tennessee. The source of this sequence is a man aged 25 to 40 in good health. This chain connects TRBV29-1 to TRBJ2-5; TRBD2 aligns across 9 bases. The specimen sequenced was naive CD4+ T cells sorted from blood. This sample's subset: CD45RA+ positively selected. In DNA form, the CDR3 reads TGCAGCGTTGCCGCGGGGGGGACCGGGACCCAGTACTTC. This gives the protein CSVAAGGTGTQYF.